These 6 T cell receptor beta chains originate from one sample sequenced in a study of Graves' ophthalmopathy and Graves' hyperthyroidism. RNA served as the template for amplifying TCR beta CDR3 regions. HTBI primers were used in a first-round RT-PCR, which preceded a second-round multiplex PCR. From the multiplex PCR reads, TCRdb called clonotypes with MiXCR, one entry per CDR3 protein. The profile shows 220,000 or so distinct CDR3 sequences, 20% to 25% of them singletons. The specimen was peripheral blood. These receptors were collected from a woman between 45 and 65 years old with Graves' ophthalmopathy.

This clonotype was recorded at least ten times. This chain connects TRBV20-1 to TRBJ2-1; 10 bases are shared with TRBD2. The CDR3 totals 14 residues. Germline-derived CDR1 and CDR2 are DFQATT and SNEGSKA (reference sequence). With V trimmed by 6 bases and J by 7 bases, 9 bases remained unmatched. CDR3 nucleotides: TGCAGTGCCCCGATGGCTAGCGGGAGTAATGAGCAGTTCTTC. This sequence encodes CSAPMASGSNEQFF.

This clonotype was recorded at least ten times. CDR3 in amino acids: CASSANGYGYTF. CDR3 DNA sequence: TGTGCCAGCAGCGCGAACGGCTATGGCTACACCTTC. The genes are TRBV11-2 and TRBJ1-2; D remains ambiguous. Germline assignment: CDR1 SGHAT and CDR2 FQNNGV. The ends were cut back, 5 bases at V and 4 bases at J, with 8 bases in the middle. The length of the CDR3 is 12 residues. The full variable domain, rest sourced from reference TRBV11-2 and TRBJ1-2, is EAGVAQSPRYKIIEKRQSVAFWCNPISGHATLYWYQQILGQGPKLLIQFQNNGVVDDSQLPKDRFSAERLKGVDSTLKIQPAKLEDSAVYLCASSANGYGYTFGSGTRLTVV.

The genes are TRBV28 and TRBJ1-5; D unclear. Germline V lookup: CDR1 MDHEN, CDR2 SYDVKM. This CDR3 contains 12 residues. V lost 7 bases to trimming and J lost 9 bases, with 13 bases between them. The CDR3 coding sequence is TGTGCCAGCACCTTACCCCGGGGGCCCCAGCATTTT. Translated, it gives CASTLPRGPQHF.

This clonotype was recorded many times. The J gene is TRBJ2-7, the V gene TRBV5-1; the D call may be TRBD1 or TRBD2 (5 bases each). This CDR3 has 15 residues. V was clipped by 6 bases and J by 1 base, with 17 bases between them. Germline CDR1 SGHRS, CDR2 YFSETQ. This chain's CDR3 is CASTRTPGPSYEQYF. CDR3 DNA: TGCGCCAGCACCCGGACCCCGGGACCGTCCTACGAGCAGTACTTC. Full variable domain (remainder filled in from reference TRBV5-1 and TRBJ2-7): KAGVTQTPRYLIKTRGQQVTLSCSPISGHRSVSWYQQTPGQGLQFLFEYFSETQRNKGNFPGRFSGRQFSNSRSEMNVSTLELGDSALYLCASTRTPGPSYEQYFGPGTRLTVT.

The chain joins TRBV6-2 or TRBV6-3 to TRBJ2-7; 16 bases map to TRBD2. CDR1 and CDR2 (germline): MNHEY, SVGEGT. The J segment lost 0 bases and the V segment lost 7 bases, leaving 9 bases of the junction unmatched. This CDR3 is 18 amino acids long. CDR3 in DNA: TGTGCCAGCATGCGGGGACTAGCGGGAGGGATGAGCTCCTACGAGCAGTACTTC. Protein: CASMRGLAGGMSSYEQYF.

The J gene is TRBJ2-5, the V gene TRBV7-2; D is tentatively TRBD1 or TRBD2 (6 bases each). V was shortened by 5 bases and J by 3 bases, with 10 bases between the two germline ends. Germline V gene data show CDR1 as SGHTA and CDR2 as FQGNSA. The CDR3 length is 13 residues. Here the CDR3 reads CASSQRGEETQYF. CDR3 bases: TGTGCCAGCAGCCAAAGGGGGGAAGAGACCCAGTACTTC.